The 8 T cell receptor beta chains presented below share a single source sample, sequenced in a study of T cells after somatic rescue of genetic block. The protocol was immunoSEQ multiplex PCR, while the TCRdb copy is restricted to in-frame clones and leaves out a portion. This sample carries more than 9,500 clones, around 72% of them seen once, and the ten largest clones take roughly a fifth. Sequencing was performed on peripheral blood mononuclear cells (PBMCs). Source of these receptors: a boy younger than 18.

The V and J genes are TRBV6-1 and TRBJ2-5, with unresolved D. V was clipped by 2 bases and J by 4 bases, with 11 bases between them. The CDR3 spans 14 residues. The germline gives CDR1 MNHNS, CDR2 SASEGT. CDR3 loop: CASSENPAPETQYF. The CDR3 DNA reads TGTGCCAGCAGTGAAAACCCGGCCCCAGAGACCCAGTACTTC.

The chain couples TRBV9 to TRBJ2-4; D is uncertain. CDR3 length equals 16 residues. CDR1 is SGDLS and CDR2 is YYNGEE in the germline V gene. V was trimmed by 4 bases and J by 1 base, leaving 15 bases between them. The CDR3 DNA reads TGTGCCAGCAGCCCCCTGCCCAACGGGGCCAAAAACATTCAGTACTTC. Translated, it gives CASSPLPNGAKNIQYF.

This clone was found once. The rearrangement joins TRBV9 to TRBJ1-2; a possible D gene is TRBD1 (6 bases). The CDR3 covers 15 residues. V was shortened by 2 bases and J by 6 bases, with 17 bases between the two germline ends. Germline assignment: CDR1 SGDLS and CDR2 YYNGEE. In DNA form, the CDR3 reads TGTGCCAGCAGCGTCACCCCTACAGGGTTAAATGGCTACACCTTC. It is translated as CASSVTPTGLNGYTF.

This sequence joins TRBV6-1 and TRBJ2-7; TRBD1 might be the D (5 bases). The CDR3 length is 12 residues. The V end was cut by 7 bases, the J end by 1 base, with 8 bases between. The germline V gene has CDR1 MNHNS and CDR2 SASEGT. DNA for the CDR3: TGTGCCAGCACTCGACAGTCCTACGAGCAGTACTTC. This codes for CASTRQSYEQYF.

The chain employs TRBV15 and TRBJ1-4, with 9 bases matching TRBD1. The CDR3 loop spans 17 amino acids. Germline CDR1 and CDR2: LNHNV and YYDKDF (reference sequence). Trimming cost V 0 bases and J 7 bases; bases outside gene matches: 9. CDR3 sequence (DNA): TGTGCCACCAGCAGAGATAAGAGTGACAGGGGGACTGAAAAACTGTTTTTT. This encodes CATSRDKSDRGTEKLFF.

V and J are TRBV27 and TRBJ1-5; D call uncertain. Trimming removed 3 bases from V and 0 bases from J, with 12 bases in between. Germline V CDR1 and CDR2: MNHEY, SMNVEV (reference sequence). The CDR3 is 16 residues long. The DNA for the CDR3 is TGTGCCAGCAGTTTTTCTGCGGGATATAGCAATCAGCCCCAGCATTTT. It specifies CASSFSAGYSNQPQHF.

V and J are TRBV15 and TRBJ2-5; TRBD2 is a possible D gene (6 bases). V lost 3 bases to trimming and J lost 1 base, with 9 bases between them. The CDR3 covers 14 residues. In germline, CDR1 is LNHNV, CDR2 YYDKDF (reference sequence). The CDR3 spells CATSSRRVQETQYF. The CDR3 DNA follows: TGTGCCACCAGCAGTAGGAGGGTCCAAGAGACCCAGTACTTC.

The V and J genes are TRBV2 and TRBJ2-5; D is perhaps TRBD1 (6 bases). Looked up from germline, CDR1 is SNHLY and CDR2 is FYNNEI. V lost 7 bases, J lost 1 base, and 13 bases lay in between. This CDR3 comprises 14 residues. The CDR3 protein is CASTLGHFQETQYF. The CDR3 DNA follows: TGTGCCAGCACCTTGGGACATTTCCAAGAGACCCAGTACTTC.